This paragraph covers one T cell receptor beta chain sequence. Its target is not known. Mouse gene names and germline throughout. The observed sequence ends 1 residue before the CDR3 terminus, with the missing tail filled in from the germline J gene. The time point here: mouse harvest day 7 after allogeneic transplant. Tail vein injection delivered 10^7 T-cell-depleted bone marrow cells and 10^6 splenic CD5+ T cells. The data belong to a study of tissue T cells after allogeneic stem cell transplantation. Study-wide results and limits: Limitations included a small, clinically heterogeneous cohort and limited sampling depth.

The CDR3 loop spans 12 amino acids. Trimming stripped 3 bases from V and 0 bases from J, with 2 bases between. The germline CDR1 and CDR2 sequences are SNHLY and FYNGKV (reference sequence). Method: immunoSEQ multiplex PCR; TCRdb's copy keeps in-frame clones and lacks some. Of around 7,700 clones detected, approximately 55% appear once; the ten largest clones hold 5.1%. This chain joins TRBV3 and TRBJ1-2; D is undetermined. The clonotype originates from a female BALB/c mouse given C57BL/6 T cells with graft-versus-host disease after an allogeneic hematopoietic cell transplant. Material: gut tissue. The chain's CDR3 is CASSFANSDYTF. The CDR3 DNA, read in part, is TGTGCCAGCAGCTTCGCAAACTCCGACTACACC.